Below are 18 T cell receptor beta chains sequenced from a single sample in a study of beta chain features in type 1 diabetes. The authors reverse transcribed all of the isolated RNA, so sequencing captured expressed TCRB transcripts. TCRdb's copy holds only in-frame clones and misses some; the assay was immunoSEQ multiplex PCR. The sample includes just over 150,000 clones, around 10% of them seen just once. Source material: central memory CD4+ T cells from blood. Every receptor here comes from a man between 18 and 35 years old in good health.

In this sample, this clone turned up many times. The chain recombines TRBV28 with TRBJ1-1, with a tentative D call TRBD1 (6 bases). The germline CDR1 and CDR2 sequences are MDHEN and SYDVKM. The V gene lost 4 bases and the J gene lost 1 base, with 13 bases spanning the gap. The CDR3 extends over 15 amino acids. CDR3 DNA sequence: TGTGCCAGCAGTTACCCCGGGACACAGAACACTGAAGCTTTCTTT. Residues: CASSYPGTQNTEAFF.

This clone was seen a handful of times. The rearrangement uses TRBV4-2 and TRBJ2-3; 9 positions agree with TRBD2. The CDR3 covers 17 residues. Germline CDR1 and CDR2: LGHNA and YNFKEQ. The V segment lost 2 bases and the J segment 6 bases; nucleotides outside the gene matches: 12. The CDR3 loop is CASSQSAVAGALDTQYF. CDR3 DNA: TGTGCCAGCAGCCAATCAGCAGTAGCGGGAGCATTGGATACGCAGTATTTT.

V usage is TRBV27 and J usage is TRBJ1-2, with TRBD1 matching 7 bases. CDR3 length equals 12 residues. Germline CDR1 MNHEY, CDR2 SMNVEV (reference sequence). Trimming took 7 bases from V and 5 from J; bases not matched to a gene: 4. The CDR3 sequence: CASKGGGYGYTF. The CDR3 region has the DNA TGTGCCAGCAAAGGGGGCGGATATGGCTACACCTTC.

This clone was picked up a small number of times. The genes are TRBV4-2 and TRBJ2-4; D gene ambiguous. V was clipped by 4 bases and J by 5 bases, with 3 bases between them. The CDR3 contains 11 residues. Germline V gene lookup returns CDR1 LGHNA and CDR2 YNFKEQ. CDR3 sequence: CASSLENIQYF. The CDR3, as DNA: TGTGCCAGCAGCCTGGAAAACATTCAGTACTTC.

V is TRBV30 and J is TRBJ1-5; possible D gene TRBD1, 5 bases. This CDR3 comprises 15 residues. Germline lookup yields CDR1 GTSNPN and CDR2 SVGIG (reference sequence). V was pared by 4 bases and J by 3 bases, with 16 bases between. CDR3 sequence reads: CAWTRAGAINQPQHF. The CDR3 DNA reads TGTGCCTGGACCCGAGCCGGGGCGATCAATCAGCCCCAGCATTTT.

The chain couples TRBV7-3 to TRBJ2-3; D may be TRBD1 (6 bases). Trimming stripped 9 bases from V and 0 bases from J, with 13 bases between. The CDR3 has 14 amino acids. CDR1 is SGHTA, CDR2 FQGTGA, per germline. The chain's CDR3 is CASRLGASTDTQYF. CDR3 nucleotide sequence: TGTGCCAGTCGACTGGGGGCTAGCACAGATACGCAGTATTTT.

This clone has just a few counts. The genes are TRBV14 and TRBJ2-4; 11 nucleotides agree with TRBD2. The CDR3 consists of 14 residues. Germline V gene data show CDR1 as SGHDN and CDR2 as FVKESK. With V trimmed by 4 bases and J by 6 bases, 2 bases remained unmatched. CDR3 in amino acids: CASSLAGGRNIQYF. DNA of the CDR3: TGTGCCAGCAGCCTAGCGGGGGGGCGAAACATTCAGTACTTC.

This clone was detected only a few times. CDR3 in amino acids: CASSPGQVELYTQYF. CDR3 nucleotide sequence: TGTGCCAGCAGTCCGGGACAGGTAGAGTTGTATACGCAGTATTTT. The chain has TRBV28 and TRBJ2-3, with TRBD1 identical over 8 bases. This CDR3 is 15 amino acids long. Germline trimming cut 5 bases from V and 7 bases from J; bases unmatched to any gene: 11. From germline, CDR1 is MDHEN and CDR2 SYDVKM.

This clone was detected only a few times. The chain has TRBV28 and TRBJ2-7; the D gene is possibly TRBD2 (5 bases). The V and J ends lost 8 bases and 2 bases respectively, with 13 bases between them. The V gene's germline CDR1 is MDHEN and CDR2 SYDVKM. The CDR3 is 13 amino acids. The CDR3 protein is CASAFGVTYEQYF. As DNA, the CDR3 is TGTGCCAGCGCTTTCGGGGTAACCTACGAGCAGTACTTC.

This clone appeared many times. The chain links TRBV7-9 to TRBJ2-7; the D gene is possibly TRBD2 (6 bases). Germline CDR1 SEHNR, CDR2 FQNEAQ (reference sequence). V was shortened by 9 bases and J by 2 bases, with 14 bases between the two germline ends. The length of the CDR3 is 13 residues. CDR3 sequence reads: CASTGTSPYEQYF. The CDR3 bases are TGTGCCAGTACCGGGACTTCCCCCTACGAGCAGTACTTC.

This clone has more than one count but fewer than ten. The chain recombines TRBV9 with TRBJ2-1; possible D gene TRBD1, 6 bases. Per germline, CDR1 SGDLS and CDR2 YYNGEE. V lost 0 bases to trimming and J lost 10 bases, with 14 bases between them. The CDR3 has 14 residues. CDR3 bases: TGTGCCAGCAGCGTAGAGGGAAAACAGGGAGAGCAGTTCTTC. Residues: CASSVEGKQGEQFF.

Only a few counts were recorded for this clone. This chain uses TRBV11-1 with TRBJ2-3, with D unresolved. This CDR3 is 19 amino acids long. V was trimmed by 4 bases and J by 0 bases, leaving 23 bases between them. CDR1 and CDR2 (germline): SGHAT, FQDESV (reference sequence). Here the CDR3 reads CASSSLFAGALPSTDTQYF. The DNA of the CDR3 is TGTGCCAGCAGCTCCCTTTTCGCCGGAGCGCTCCCTAGCACAGATACGCAGTATTTT. Together with reference TRBV11-1 and TRBJ2-3, the CDR3 gives the full variable domain: EAEVAQSPRYKITEKSQAVAFWCDPISGHATLYWYRQILGQGPELLVQFQDESVVDDSQLPKDRFSAERLKGVDSTLKIQPAELGDSAMYLCASSSLFAGALPSTDTQYFGPGTRLTVL.

The gene calls are TRBV18 and TRBJ2-4; 7 bases line up with TRBD1. The germline gives CDR1 KGHSH, CDR2 LQKENI. After removal of 2 bases from V and 8 bases from J, the junction contained 3 bases not matched to a gene. The CDR3 sequence is 13 residues long. The CDR3 DNA reads as TGTGCCAGCTCACCAAAAGGGGGCGACATTCAGTACTTC. It yields the protein CASSPKGGDIQYF. The variable domain in full, completed from reference TRBV18 and TRBJ2-4, reads NAGVMQNPRHLVRRRGQEARLRCSPMKGHSHVYWYRQLPEEGLKFMVYLQKENIIDESGMPKERFSAEFPKEGPSILRIQQVVRGDSAAYFCASSPKGGDIQYFGAGTRLSVL.

The V call is TRBV7-2, the J call TRBJ2-3; 7 bases match TRBD1. Losses at the gene ends were 4 bases for V and 5 bases for J; bases not matched to a gene: 12. From germline, CDR1 is SGHTA and CDR2 FQGNSA. The CDR3 extends over 16 amino acids. CDR3 sequence reads: CASSYTRGTRGDTQYF. The DNA for the CDR3 is TGTGCCAGCAGCTACACCAGGGGGACAAGGGGAGATACGCAGTATTTT.

There are a few counts of this clone. The rearrangement joins TRBV28 to TRBJ2-7; unclear D gene. Trimming left V 5 bases short and J 9 bases short, with 11 bases between. This CDR3 comprises 11 residues. Germline CDR1 reads MDHEN; CDR2 reads SYDVKM. The CDR3 loop reads CASSPLIRQYF. CDR3 nucleotide sequence: TGTGCCAGCAGTCCGTTGATACGGCAGTACTTC.

CDR3 nucleotides: TGTGCCAGCAGCAAAGAGAAGTGGCAGGAGGTGGAGACCCAGTACTTC. Translating it yields CASSKEKWQEVETQYF. The chain couples TRBV21-1 to TRBJ2-5; the DNA was not used to check the table's D call, TRBD2. TRBV21-1 is shown as a pseudogene. The CDR3 runs to 16 residues.

This clone was seen a handful of times. The chain uses TRBV5-6 and TRBJ2-1; 7 bases line up with TRBD1. J lost 10 bases, V lost 4 bases, and 8 bases had no gene match. Germline V gene lookup returns CDR1 SGHDT and CDR2 YYEEEE. The CDR3 runs 13 residues. CDR3 sequence reads: CASSVDRLDEQFF. The DNA for the CDR3 is TGTGCCAGCAGCGTGGACAGGTTGGACGAGCAGTTCTTC.

The CDR3 region is CASSAGFSYNEQFF. DNA for the CDR3: TGTGCCAGCAGCGCAGGGTTCTCCTACAATGAGCAGTTCTTC. The J gene is TRBJ2-1, the V gene TRBV13; weak D call: TRBD1 (5 bases). Trimming shortened V by 5 bases and J by 0 bases, and 8 bases separated the two germline ends. The CDR3 runs 14 residues. Germline CDR1 is PRHDT and CDR2 is FYEKMQ (reference sequence).